Listed here are 24 T cell receptor beta chains from one sample, sequenced in a study of CXCR3-negative and CXCR3-positive naive CD8 T cells (dated by TCRdb to the late 2010s). The sequencing machine was a NextSeq 550. The Human TCR Profiling Kit (MiLaboratory) was used to make UMI-labeled 5' RACE TRB cDNA libraries. After the reads were reprocessed by TCRdb, one entry was made per CDR3 protein sequence, with no DNA. The record for this sample contains tens of thousands of distinct CDR3 sequences. The ten largest clones capture approximately 1% of the sample. Sequencing input: naive CXCR3- CD8+ T cells from blood. This specimen's cell subset or site label, interpreted: CD45RO-CCR7+CD27+CD95- naive CD8+ T cells lacking CXCR3 (TNR3-). All receptors come from a human donor in good health. Some clones in this sample may be carry-over from other donors' samples.

The CDR3 sequence is CASSLSLGGGTDTQYF. The chain links TRBV28 to TRBJ2-3. CDR1 is MDHEN, CDR2 SYDVKM, per germline. The CDR3 runs 16 residues.

This chain links TRBV7-9 with TRBJ2-7; TCRdb picks TRBD1, but there is no DNA to check that call. Germline V gene sequence: CDR1 SEHNR, CDR2 FQNEAQ (reference sequence). This CDR3 spans 14 amino acids. CDR3 residues: CASSLYRQGPTQYF.

V is TRBV20-1 and J is TRBJ1-2; TCRdb's D call of TRBD1 is untestable without DNA. This CDR3 spans 13 amino acids. Germline CDR1 reads DFQATT; CDR2 reads SNEGSKA (reference sequence). CDR3 residues: CSAQDTVRGGYTF.

V gene TRBV2 combines with J gene TRBJ2-7; the D call from TCRdb, TRBD1, cannot be confirmed without DNA. The germline CDR1 and CDR2 sequences are SNHLY and FYNNEI. This CDR3 comprises 14 residues. The CDR3 protein is CASIPRGGDYEQYF.

The chain joins TRBV29-1 to TRBJ1-3. Germline loops: CDR1 SQVTM, CDR2 ANQGSEA. CDR3 size: 12 residues. The CDR3 reads CSGIDSGNTIYF.

The rearrangement links TRBV29-1 to TRBJ2-7; TCRdb designates TRBD1, a call that cannot be tested without DNA. Germline V gene data show CDR1 as SQVTM and CDR2 as ANQGSEA. The CDR3 covers 13 residues. The CDR3 reads CSVLGRGAYEQYF.

The chain links TRBV28 to TRBJ1-5; TCRdb selects TRBD1, and the lack of DNA leaves this call unchecked. Germline CDR1 and CDR2: MDHEN and SYDVKM. The CDR3 contains 16 residues. The chain's CDR3 is CASSFSRDYSNQPQHF.

The chain links TRBV29-1 to TRBJ1-2; the D call of TRBD1 rests on TCRdb alone, since no DNA is present to check it. CDR3 length: 14 amino acids. Germline V lookup: CDR1 SQVTM, CDR2 ANQGSEA. This CDR3 reads CSVEAPGRTYGYTF.

The gene calls are TRBV15 and TRBJ1-4; there is no DNA to check the TCRdb D call of TRBD1. CDR1 is LNHNV, CDR2 YYDKDF, per germline (reference sequence). This CDR3 has 15 residues. CDR3 region: CATSPGTGASEKLFF.

This chain connects TRBV6-5 to TRBJ1-2; TCRdb picks TRBD1, but there is no DNA to check that call. The CDR3 spans 18 residues. The germline gives CDR1 MNHEY, CDR2 SVGAGI. The CDR3 spells CASSPAPGRELLSYGYTF.

The J gene is TRBJ2-1, the V gene TRBV12-3 or TRBV12-4. The CDR3 is 12 amino acids. The CDR3 region is CASSFSSHEQFF.

The rearrangement uses TRBV19 and TRBJ2-4; no DNA is available, so the TRBD2 call from TCRdb remains unchecked. The germline gives CDR1 LNHDA, CDR2 SQIVND (reference sequence). The CDR3 contains 16 residues. The CDR3: CASSTFSGSLENIQYF. The full variable domain, completed using reference TRBV19 and TRBJ2-4, is DGGITQSPKYLFRKEGQNVTLSCEQNLNHDAMYWYRQDPGQGLRLIYYSQIVNDFQKGDIAEGYSVSREKKESFPLTVTSAQKNPTAFYLCASSTFSGSLENIQYFGAGTRLSVL.

This chain links TRBV6-5 with TRBJ1-1. The CDR3 is made up of 11 amino acids. Germline CDR1 reads MNHEY; CDR2 reads SVGAGI. The CDR3 reads CVVGMNTEAFF.

CDR3 loop: CSVEGWGLQETQHF. The rearrangement uses TRBV29-1 and TRBJ2-5; TCRdb names TRBD1, which stays unverified in the absence of DNA. Germline CDR1 SQVTM, CDR2 ANQGSEA. The CDR3 consists of 14 residues.

The CDR3 here is CASSLLAGGPLRNEQFF. The chain is built from TRBV27 and TRBJ2-1; TCRdb designates TRBD2, a call that cannot be tested without DNA. The CDR3 is 17 amino acids. The germline V gene has CDR1 MNHEY and CDR2 SMNVEV (reference sequence).

This rearrangement joins TRBV9 to TRBJ2-3. Germline V gene lookup returns CDR1 SGDLS and CDR2 YYNGEE. The CDR3 consists of 13 residues. The CDR3 sequence is CASSAYRTDTQYF.

The chain employs TRBV30 and TRBJ1-2; TCRdb's D call, TRBD1, is unchecked because there is no DNA. CDR1 and CDR2 (germline): GTSNPN, SVGIG (reference sequence). CDR3 length: 13 amino acids. The CDR3 sequence: CAERGKTNYGYTF.

The rearrangement joins TRBV20-1 to TRBJ2-7. CDR3 size: 16 residues. Germline CDR1 reads DFQATT; CDR2 reads SNEGSKA (reference sequence). The CDR3 protein is CSARDQLAGVPYEQYF.

The chain combines TRBV2 with TRBJ2-7. CDR1 and CDR2 (germline): SNHLY, FYNNEI. The CDR3 totals 14 residues. The CDR3 sequence is CASSEAPESYEQYF.

The chain has TRBV7-2 and TRBJ2-3; the TRBD2 assignment by TCRdb is unverifiable without DNA. The CDR3 is 16 residues long. Germline CDR1 and CDR2: SGHTA and FQGNSA. The CDR3 region is CASSVAAGGPVDTQYF.

V is TRBV4-3 and J is TRBJ1-1. Per the germline V gene, CDR1 is LGHNA and CDR2 is YSLEER. The CDR3 is made up of 13 amino acids. This chain's CDR3 is CASSQDPGGEAFF.

CDR3 loop: CRAGDGNTIYF. The chain is built from TRBV29-1 and TRBJ1-3; the TRBD1 assignment by TCRdb is unverifiable without DNA. Looked up from germline, CDR1 is SQVTM and CDR2 is ANQGSEA. The length of the CDR3 is 11 residues.

The genes are TRBV20-1 and TRBJ2-5; the TRBD1 assignment by TCRdb is unverifiable without DNA. There are 16 residues in the CDR3. CDR1 is DFQATT and CDR2 is SNEGSKA in the germline V gene (reference sequence). CDR3: CSARDVRTGHQETQYF.

The chain joins TRBV29-1 to TRBJ2-7. The length of the CDR3 is 16 residues. Per germline, CDR1 SQVTM and CDR2 ANQGSEA. The CDR3 is CSVEDLFGNIAGEQYF.